These 3 T cell receptor beta chains were sequenced from one sample in a study of cytomegalovirus exposure and HLA in healthy donors. 13 Jbeta primers and 60 Vbeta primers were used for the PCR. Data came from immunoSEQ multiplex PCR; TCRdb stores just in-frame clones and leaves some out. The data contain 150,000 or so clones, less than 85% of them singletons. The sample was PBMCs. Source of these receptors: a woman in her fifties or sixties in good health and CMV-seropositive.

The J gene is TRBJ1-2, the V gene TRBV7-2; 10 nucleotides agree with TRBD1. The V gene end was trimmed by 5 bases and the J gene end by 2 bases; junction bases not matched to a gene: 2. Looked up from germline, CDR1 is SGHTA and CDR2 is FQGNSA. CDR3 length equals 14 residues. The CDR3 sequence is CASSLGQGNYGYTF. In DNA form, the CDR3 reads TGTGCCAGCAGCCTGGGACAGGGGAACTATGGCTACACCTTC.

Turning to this clone: Within the sample, other DNA sequences also encode this same CDR3. The chain is built from TRBV18 and TRBJ1-1; D call uncertain. This CDR3 has 13 residues. With 2 bases removed from V and 0 bases from J, the gap between germline ends came to 4 bases. Germline V gene lookup returns CDR1 KGHSH and CDR2 LQKENI. CDR3: CASSPGLNTEAFF. In DNA, the CDR3 is TGTGCCAGCTCACCAGGGCTGAACACTGAAGCTTTCTTT.

The chain links TRBV29-1 to TRBJ2-4, with 7 positions matching TRBD1. The CDR3 sequence is 14 residues long. Germline CDR1 reads SQVTM; CDR2 reads ANQGSEA. J gave up 6 bases and V 0 bases, and 5 bases lay outside the gene matches. CDR3 amino acids: CSVEDLRQGNIQYF. The CDR3 coding sequence is TGCAGCGTTGAAGATCTAAGACAGGGAAACATTCAGTACTTC.